This entry lists 7 T cell receptor beta chains sequenced from one sample in a study of blood T cell repertoires in COVID-19. Sequencing used immunoSEQ multiplex PCR; TCRdb keeps in-frame clones, though not all of them. The profile shows 400,000 or so clones, around 89% of them singletons. The sequenced sample consisted of peripheral blood. The receptors derive from a woman in her thirties or forties with COVID-19, enrolled during active disease.

The genes are TRBV11-2 and TRBJ2-5; a possible D gene is TRBD2 (6 bases). This CDR3 is built from 14 residues. CDR1 is SGHAT, CDR2 FQNNGV, per germline. The germline V and J ends were trimmed by 10 bases and 4 bases, with 19 bases remaining between them. The chain's CDR3 is CATGGAGMGETQYF. In DNA, the CDR3 is TGTGCCACCGGAGGTGCGGGGATGGGAGAGACCCAGTACTTC.

The V gene is TRBV11-2, the J gene TRBJ2-5; 8 positions agree with TRBD1. CDR1 is SGHAT and CDR2 is FQNNGV in the germline V gene. The CDR3 contains 16 residues. The ends lost 1 base at V and 2 bases at J; junction bases unmatched: 6. The CDR3 reads CASSLGTGQTQETQYF. In nucleotides, the CDR3 is TGTGCCAGCAGCTTAGGGACAGGGCAAACACAAGAGACCCAGTACTTC.

The genes are TRBV10-3 and TRBJ1-1; D is possibly TRBD1 (5 bases). Germline V gene sequence: CDR1 ENHRY, CDR2 SYGVKD. This CDR3 region has 21 residues. The V gene lost 0 bases and the J gene lost 5 bases, with 31 bases spanning the gap. CDR3 in amino acids: CAISESDLKIAGVLIGTEAFF. The CDR3 DNA reads as TGTGCCATCAGTGAGTCTGACCTTAAAATAGCGGGGGTACTGATAGGTACTGAAGCTTTCTTT.

V is TRBV29-1 and J is TRBJ1-6; TRBD1 is a possible D gene (6 bases). This CDR3 comprises 14 residues. The germline CDR1 and CDR2 sequences are SQVTM and ANQGSEA. V gave up 6 bases and J gave up 4 bases, with 13 bases separating them. CDR3 nucleotides: TGCAGCGTCTCCAAGGGGGATTATAATTCACCCCTCCACTTT. Its protein is CSVSKGDYNSPLHF.

V gene TRBV7-3 combines with J gene TRBJ2-1; 7 positions match TRBD2. CDR3 length equals 15 residues. The trim removed 5 bases at V and 2 bases at J, leaving 6 bases unmatched. Per germline, CDR1 SGHTA and CDR2 FQGTGA. The CDR3 spells CASSQGTTTYNEQFF. The CDR3 coding sequence is TGTGCCAGCAGCCAAGGGACTACCACCTACAATGAGCAGTTCTTC.

V usage is TRBV24-1 and J usage is TRBJ2-1; 7 bases map to TRBD2. V lost 5 bases to trimming and J lost 0 bases; unmatched junction nucleotides: 3. This CDR3 has 15 amino acids. The V gene's germline CDR1 is KGHDR and CDR2 SFDVKD. CDR3: CATSGGRDSYNEQFF. The CDR3 DNA reads as TGTGCCACCAGTGGAGGGAGGGACTCCTACAATGAGCAGTTCTTC.

The count of this clone is one. The J gene is TRBJ2-5, the V gene TRBV29-1; maybe TRBD2 (7 bases). V was trimmed by 6 bases and J by 5 bases, leaving 19 bases between them. Germline-derived CDR1 and CDR2 are SQVTM and ANQGSEA. The CDR3 is 14 residues long. In DNA form, the CDR3 reads TGCAGCGTCGCCCAAACAGGGAGGGAGGAGACCCAGTACTTC. It specifies CSVAQTGREETQYF.